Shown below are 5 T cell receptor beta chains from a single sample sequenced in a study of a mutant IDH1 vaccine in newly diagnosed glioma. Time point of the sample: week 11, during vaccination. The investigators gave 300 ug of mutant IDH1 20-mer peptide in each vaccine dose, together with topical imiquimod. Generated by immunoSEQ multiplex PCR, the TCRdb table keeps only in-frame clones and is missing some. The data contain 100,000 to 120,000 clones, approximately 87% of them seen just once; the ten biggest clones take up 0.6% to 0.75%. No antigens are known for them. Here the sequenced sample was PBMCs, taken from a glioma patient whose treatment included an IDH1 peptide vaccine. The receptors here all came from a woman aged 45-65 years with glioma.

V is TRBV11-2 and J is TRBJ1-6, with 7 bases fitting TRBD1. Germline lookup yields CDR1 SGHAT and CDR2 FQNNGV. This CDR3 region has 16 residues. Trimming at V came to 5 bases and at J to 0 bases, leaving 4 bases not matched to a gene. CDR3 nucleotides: TGTGCCAGCAGCCGGGGACAGCCCTCCTATAATTCACCCCTCCACTTT. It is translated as CASSRGQPSYNSPLHF.

The CDR3 DNA sequence: TGTGCCAGCAGCCTCACAGGAGGCGCTGGCTACACCTTC. As protein: CASSLTGGAGYTF. This chain connects TRBV14 to TRBJ1-2, with TRBD1 as a possible D gene (5 bases). Germline assignment: CDR1 SGHDN and CDR2 FVKESK. The V gene lost 4 bases and the J gene lost 7 bases, with 13 bases spanning the gap. The CDR3 is 13 residues long.

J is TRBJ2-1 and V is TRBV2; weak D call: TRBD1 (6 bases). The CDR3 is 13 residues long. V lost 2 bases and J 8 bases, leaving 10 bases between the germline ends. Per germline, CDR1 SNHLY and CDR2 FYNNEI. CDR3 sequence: CASSEHREYEQFF. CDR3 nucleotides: TGTGCCAGCAGTGAACACAGGGAATATGAGCAGTTCTTC.

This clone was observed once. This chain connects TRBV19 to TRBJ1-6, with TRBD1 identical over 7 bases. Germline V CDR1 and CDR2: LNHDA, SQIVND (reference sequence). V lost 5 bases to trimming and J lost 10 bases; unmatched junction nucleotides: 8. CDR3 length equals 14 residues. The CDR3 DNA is TGTGCCAGTAGTCAGACAGGGTCGCGGTCACCCCTCCACTTT. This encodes CASSQTGSRSPLHF.

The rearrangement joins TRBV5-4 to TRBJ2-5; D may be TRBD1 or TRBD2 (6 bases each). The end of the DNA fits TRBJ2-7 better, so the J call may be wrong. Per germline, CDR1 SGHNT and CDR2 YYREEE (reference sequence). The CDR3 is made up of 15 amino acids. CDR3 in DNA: TGTGCCAGCAGCTTAGGGGGAGGCGCCCCATACGAGCAGTACTTC. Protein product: CASSLGGGAPYEQYF.